The following is a T cell receptor beta chain sequence with its context. Antigen: not known. This sample also contains other DNA sequences that code for the same CDR3. This sample is part of a study of shared clonotypes between healthy human individuals. Findings and limits, study-wide: Generally, naive subsets came out with larger estimated richness than memory subsets. Compared with clonotypes that all four donors shared, non-shared clonotypes had lower generation probabilities.

The germline V gene has CDR1 SGHNT and CDR2 YYREEE (reference sequence). The CDR3 runs 13 residues. Trimming left V 4 bases short and J 6 bases short, with 12 bases between. The method was immunoSEQ multiplex PCR; TCRdb's version includes in-frame clones alone and lacks a portion of them. The sample holds 2 million to 2.5 million clones, roughly 90% seen once. The chain joins TRBV5-4 to TRBJ2-3; D perhaps matches TRBD2 (6 bases). The sequence was obtained from a man aged 18 to 29 in good health. Some clones in this sample may be carry-over from other donors' samples. The sequencing input was naive CD4+ T cells from PBMCs. Subset given: CD45RA+ positively selected. DNA for the CDR3: TGTGCCAGCAGCCTCACGGGAGCGGATACGCAGTATTTT. This codes for CASSLTGADTQYF.